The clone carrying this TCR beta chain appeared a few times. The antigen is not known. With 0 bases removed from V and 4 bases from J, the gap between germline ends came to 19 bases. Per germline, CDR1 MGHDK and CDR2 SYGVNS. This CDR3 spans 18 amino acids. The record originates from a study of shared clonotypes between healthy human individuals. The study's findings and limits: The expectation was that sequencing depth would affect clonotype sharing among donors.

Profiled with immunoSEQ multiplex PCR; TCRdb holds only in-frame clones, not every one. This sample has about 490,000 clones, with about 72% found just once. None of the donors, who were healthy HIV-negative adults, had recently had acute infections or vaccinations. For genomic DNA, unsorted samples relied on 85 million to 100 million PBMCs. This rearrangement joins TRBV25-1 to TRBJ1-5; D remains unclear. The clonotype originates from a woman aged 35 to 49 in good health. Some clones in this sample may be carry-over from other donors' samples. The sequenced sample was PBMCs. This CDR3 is CASSEYPKVDESNQPQHF. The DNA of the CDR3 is TGTGCCAGCAGTGAATACCCTAAGGTGGATGAGTCAAATCAGCCCCAGCATTTT.